These 26 T cell receptor beta chains came from one sample sequenced in a study of technical replicates of blood from four donors. Assay used: immunoSEQ multiplex PCR; TCRdb lists only in-frame clones, some missing. The table includes around 58,000 clones, approximately 90% detected once. The specimen sequenced was PBMCs. These receptors all come from a human donor in good health. Some clones in this sample may be carry-over from other donors' samples.

The rearrangement joins TRBV30 to TRBJ2-7; D is unclear. The germline V and J ends were trimmed by 5 bases and 4 bases, with 9 bases remaining between them. Per the germline V gene, CDR1 is GTSNPN and CDR2 is SVGIG (reference sequence). This CDR3 has 11 residues. CDR3 protein: CAWGARYEQYF. The DNA of the CDR3 is TGTGCCTGGGGAGCTAGGTACGAGCAGTACTTC.

This chain links TRBV11-2 with TRBJ2-7, with a weak D call TRBD1 (5 bases). The CDR3 covers 13 residues. V was clipped by 5 bases and J by 3 bases, with 11 bases between them. CDR1 and CDR2 (germline): SGHAT, FQNNGV. The CDR3 DNA reads as TGTGCCAGCAGCCGCGGACAAGACTACGAGCAGTACTTC. This translates into CASSRGQDYEQYF.

The chain uses TRBV7-2 and TRBJ2-7, with a weak D call TRBD2 (5 bases). V lost 5 bases and J lost 1, with 15 bases in between. The CDR3 contains 15 residues. In germline, CDR1 is SGHTA, CDR2 FQGNSA. The CDR3: CASSRTVPGSYEQYF. CDR3 sequence (DNA): TGTGCCAGCAGCCGGACTGTACCGGGGTCCTACGAGCAGTACTTC.

V gene TRBV6-5 combines with J gene TRBJ2-2, with 10 bases that match TRBD2. V trimming: 0 bases; J trimming: 6 bases; junction bases outside the gene matches: 4. CDR3 length: 16 amino acids. The germline V gene encodes CDR1 MNHEY and CDR2 SVGAGI. The CDR3 DNA follows: TGTGCCAGCAGTTACTCGAGCGGGAGGGCGTCCGGGGAGCTGTTTTTT. Protein product: CASSYSSGRASGELFF.

The V gene is TRBV6-1, the J gene TRBJ2-3; D unresolved. V was pared by 1 base and J by 3 bases, with 5 bases between. This CDR3 comprises 13 residues. Germline V CDR1 and CDR2: MNHNS, SASEGT. The DNA for the CDR3 is TGTGCCAGCAGTGAAGTCAGGACAGATACGCAGTATTTT. Its protein product is CASSEVRTDTQYF.

The chain carries TRBV11-3 and TRBJ2-7; D perhaps matches TRBD2 (7 bases). CDR3 length: 15 amino acids. Deletions cut 1 base from V and 5 bases from J, with 15 bases between. The germline gives CDR1 SGHNT, CDR2 YENEEA. DNA of the CDR3: TGTGCCAGCAGCTTAGGGGGGGGCCCTACCGACGAGCAGTACTTC. Translated: CASSLGGGPTDEQYF.

The gene calls are TRBV5-1 and TRBJ1-4; 9 bases align to TRBD1. The CDR3 covers 15 residues. Trimming cost V 3 bases and J 8 bases; bases outside gene matches: 8. Germline CDR1 and CDR2: SGHRS and YFSETQ. CDR3 in amino acids: CASSSAGTGFEKLFF. CDR3 sequence (DNA): TGCGCCAGCAGCTCCGCCGGGACAGGGTTCGAAAAACTGTTTTTT.

The chain carries TRBV5-8 and TRBJ2-7; no definite D call. This CDR3 contains 11 residues. The V gene lost 0 bases and the J gene lost 6 bases, with 4 bases spanning the gap. Germline V CDR1 and CDR2: SGHTS, YDEGEE. The CDR3 bases are TGTGCCAGCAGCTTGGCTTCCGAGCAGTACTTC. Its translation: CASSLASEQYF. The variable domain in full, completed from reference TRBV5-8 and TRBJ2-7, reads EAGVTQSPTHLIKTRGQQATLRCSPISGHTSVYWYQQALGLGLQFLLWYDEGEERNRGNFPPRFSGRQFPNYSSELNVNALELEDSALYLCASSLASEQYFGPGTRLTVT.

Judged by abundance, this clone is medium-sized (0.01 to 0.1%). The chain couples TRBV5-4 to TRBJ2-1; TRBD2 might be the D (6 bases). The CDR3 length is 15 residues. The V end was cut by 5 bases, the J end by 4 bases, with 16 bases between. The germline V gene encodes CDR1 SGHNT and CDR2 YYREEE (reference sequence). The CDR3 coding sequence is TGTGCCAGCAGTCAGGCCGCTGGGGGGTACAATGAGCAGTTCTTC. Translating it yields CASSQAAGGYNEQFF.

This clone is a singleton in its sample. The gene calls are TRBV5-8 and TRBJ2-2, with a tentative D call TRBD2 (5 bases). Between the trimmed V and J ends, which lost 4 bases and 5 bases, there was a span of 12 bases. The CDR3 sequence is 14 residues long. Germline lookup yields CDR1 SGHTS and CDR2 YDEGEE. CDR3 DNA sequence: TGTGCCAGCAGCCCCCGGCGGGTGACCGGGGAGCTGTTTTTT. It encodes CASSPRRVTGELFF.

Only one count was recorded for this clone. This chain joins TRBV5-6 and TRBJ2-3; possibly TRBD2 for D (6 bases). V gave up 4 bases and J gave up 7 bases, with 22 bases separating them. The germline CDR1 and CDR2 sequences are SGHDT and YYEEEE. This CDR3 is 16 amino acids long. The CDR3 bases are TGTGCCAGCAGCCCCACTTACTTGCTAGCGAGAAATACGCAGTATTTT. The encoded protein is CASSPTYLLARNTQYF.

The chain has TRBV7-9 and TRBJ1-1, with TRBD1 as a possible D gene (5 bases). Trimming removed 3 bases at V and 6 bases at J, with 11 bases between. This CDR3 has 13 residues. Germline CDR1 reads SEHNR; CDR2 reads FQNEAQ (reference sequence). CDR3 nucleotide sequence: TGTGCCAGCAGCTTCAGGGAAAAAGCTGAAGCTTTCTTT. It translates to CASSFREKAEAFF.

The genes are TRBV30 and TRBJ2-1; the match to TRBD2 covers 9 bases. CDR3 length equals 13 residues. V was clipped by 4 bases and J by 6 bases; unmatched bases: 4. Per the germline V gene, CDR1 is GTSNPN and CDR2 is SVGIG (reference sequence). Here the CDR3 DNA reads TGTGCCTGGAATGCGGGAGGGCCCAATGAGCAGTTCTTC. Amino acid sequence: CAWNAGGPNEQFF.

The CDR3 loop reads CASSPGTLVQYF. The DNA of the CDR3 is TGCGCCAGCAGCCCCGGGACTCTGGTGCAGTACTTC. V is TRBV4-1 and J is TRBJ2-7; possible D gene TRBD2, 6 bases. CDR1 is MGHRA and CDR2 is YSYEKL in the germline V gene. The CDR3 contains 12 residues. Trimming removed 4 bases at V and 9 bases at J, with 13 bases between.

This chain joins TRBV6-6 and TRBJ2-7, with 7 bases fitting TRBD1. The CDR3 is made up of 15 amino acids. The junction had 4 bases not matched to a gene; V was cut back by 2 bases and J by 0 bases. Germline V CDR1 and CDR2: MNHNY, SVGAGI (reference sequence). CDR3 nucleotide sequence: TGTGCCAGCAGTTACCGACAGGGTAGCTCCTACGAGCAGTACTTC. This sequence encodes CASSYRQGSSYEQYF.

The rearrangement uses TRBV7-6 and TRBJ2-5; 8 nucleotides match TRBD2. J lost 6 bases, V lost 1 base, and 10 bases had no gene match. This CDR3 contains 16 residues. Germline V gene data show CDR1 as SGHVS and CDR2 as FNYEAQ. The CDR3 DNA reads TGTGCCAGCAGCTTAGAAGCCAGCGGGAGCTCTCAGACCCAGTACTTC. Encoded protein: CASSLEASGSSQTQYF.

This chain joins TRBV7-6 and TRBJ2-7; no firm D call. The germline V gene has CDR1 SGHVS and CDR2 FNYEAQ. The CDR3 has 15 amino acids. Deletions cut 4 bases from V and 5 bases from J, with 18 bases between. The CDR3 here is CASSSRLERVDEQYF. The CDR3 DNA sequence: TGTGCCAGCAGCTCCCGATTGGAGAGAGTCGACGAGCAGTACTTC.

CDR3 nucleotides: TGCGCCAGCAGCCAAGTTAGGGGACAGGGCTATGGCTACACCTTC. This sequence encodes CASSQVRGQGYGYTF. The chain employs TRBV4-3 and TRBJ1-2; TRBD1 aligns across 9 bases. In germline, CDR1 is LGHNA, CDR2 YSLEER. The CDR3 extends over 15 amino acids. J lost 4 bases, V lost 1 base, and 4 bases had no gene match.

The chain recombines TRBV6-5 with TRBJ2-7, with 7 nucleotides matching TRBD1. The V segment lost 5 bases and the J segment 1 base; nucleotides outside the gene matches: 8. There are 15 residues in the CDR3. Per germline, CDR1 MNHEY and CDR2 SVGAGI. The CDR3 region has the DNA TGTGCCAGCAGTACGTTCGGGACAGTGTCCTACGAGCAGTACTTC. Its translation is CASSTFGTVSYEQYF.

The J gene is TRBJ2-7, the V gene TRBV15, with D perhaps matching TRBD2 (6 bases). V lost 0 bases to trimming and J lost 3 bases, with 9 bases between them. This CDR3 has 14 residues. Per germline, CDR1 LNHNV and CDR2 YYDKDF (reference sequence). CDR3 coding DNA: TGTGCCACCAGCAGAGATGTGGGGGGCTACGAGCAGTACTTC. Its protein product is CATSRDVGGYEQYF.

The V gene is TRBV13, the J gene TRBJ2-7, with TRBD2 identical over 9 bases. This CDR3 comprises 17 residues. Germline CDR1 is PRHDT and CDR2 is FYEKMQ (reference sequence). The V segment lost 5 bases and the J segment 0 bases; nucleotides outside the gene matches: 11. As DNA, the CDR3 is TGTGCCAGCAGCCTTAGGCGGCTAGCGGGACGCTCCTACGAGCAGTACTTC. Amino acids: CASSLRRLAGRSYEQYF.

The chain couples TRBV1 to TRBJ2-3; the table's D call, TRBD1, has no DNA check behind it. TRBV1 counts as a pseudogene. CDR3 length: 15 amino acids. The CDR3 is CTSSQDAPHTDTQYF. CDR3 bases: TGCACCAGCAGCCAAGATGCCCCACACACAGATACGCAGTATTTT.

The rearrangement links TRBV4-2 to TRBJ1-2; D uncertain. Per the germline V gene, CDR1 is LGHNA and CDR2 is YNFKEQ. The CDR3 contains 13 residues. Trimming took 0 bases from V and 4 from J, leaving 6 bases between them. The CDR3 coding sequence is TGTGCCAGCAGCCAAGACAGAATCTATGGCTACACCTTC. Translation: CASSQDRIYGYTF.

The chain couples TRBV9 to TRBJ2-3; 8 nucleotides line up with TRBD1. The CDR3 covers 14 residues. CDR1 is SGDLS and CDR2 is YYNGEE in the germline V gene. The J segment lost 6 bases and the V segment lost 3 bases, leaving 6 bases of the junction unmatched. The CDR3 sequence: CASSGQGARDTQYF. The CDR3 nucleotides read TGTGCCAGCAGCGGGCAGGGGGCGAGGGATACGCAGTATTTT.

The rearrangement uses TRBV7-2 and TRBJ2-1; D is perhaps TRBD2 (6 bases). Per germline, CDR1 SGHTA and CDR2 FQGNSA. Trimming removed 1 base from V and 7 bases from J, with 11 bases in between. This CDR3 has 14 residues. CDR3 protein: CASSLGGVGNEQFF. For the CDR3, the DNA is TGTGCCAGCAGCTTAGGCGGGGTGGGGAATGAGCAGTTCTTC.

The chain links TRBV5-4 to TRBJ1-2, with a weak D call TRBD1 (6 bases). Germline-derived CDR1 and CDR2 are SGHNT and YYREEE (reference sequence). The CDR3 loop spans 16 amino acids. Trimming took 0 bases from V and 2 from J, leaving 14 bases between them. Here the CDR3 reads CASSLGGPDMNYGYTF. The DNA of the CDR3 is TGTGCCAGCAGCTTGGGGGGGCCTGACATGAACTATGGCTACACCTTC.